The T cell receptor (beta chain) under discussion was sequenced for a study of T cell repertoires in cytomegalovirus infection. The germline V gene encodes CDR1 SQVTM and CDR2 ANQGSEA. Trimming at V came to 3 bases and at J to 4 bases, leaving 11 bases not matched to a gene. The CDR3 is 17 amino acids. TCRdb reprocessed the reads via MiXCR and lists one record per CDR3 protein. The repertoire holds hundreds of thousands of distinct CDR3 sequences, roughly 26% seen once, with approximately 8.2% in the top ten. The chain links TRBV29-1 to TRBJ2-1; 11 positions agree with TRBD2. Sequencing was carried out using CD8+ T cells from PBMCs. The source is a human donor in good health (CMV status not recorded). Some clones in this sample may be carry-over from other donors' samples. CDR3 residues: CSVESLAGGSRYNEQFF. The CDR3, as DNA: TGCAGCGTTGAGTCCCTAGCGGGGGGATCGCGGTACAATGAGCAGTTCTTC.